Presented here are 12 T cell receptor beta chains from one specimen sequenced in a study of Ad26.COV2.S vaccination and SARS-CoV-2 variants. Repertoires were generated with immunoSEQ multiplex PCR, while TCRdb's copy carries only in-frame clones and drops some. The table includes hundreds of thousands of clones, around 87% detected once. Treatment meaning: 19 received Ad26.COV2.S at low or high dose, single or two shots; about 5 received placebo; per-sample allocation not given. Material that was analyzed had been drawn on day 63 after the first vaccine or placebo injection. The sequencing here drew on peripheral blood, taken in a trial of Ad26.COV2.S vaccine versus placebo. The receptors derive from a person aged 18-60 years who received the Ad26.COV2.S COVID-19 vaccine or a placebo.

The chain uses TRBV7-2 and TRBJ2-5; TRBD1 matches 8 bases. The ends lost 1 base at V and 4 bases at J; junction bases unmatched: 2. The CDR3 covers 14 residues. Germline V gene data show CDR1 as SGHTA and CDR2 as FQGNSA. Here the CDR3 DNA reads TGTGCCAGCAGCTTAGTCACAGGGGGAGAGACCCAGTACTTC. It translates to CASSLVTGGETQYF. Full variable domain (rest looked up from reference TRBV7-2 and TRBJ2-5): GAGVSQSPSNKVTEKGKDVELRCDPISGHTALYWYRQSLGQGLEFLIYFQGNSAPDKSGLPSDRFSAERTGGSVSTLTIQRTQQEDSAVYLCASSLVTGGETQYFGPGTRLLVL.

This clone was observed a few times. This chain uses TRBV14 with TRBJ1-2; TRBD1 might be the D (6 bases). The CDR3 consists of 15 residues. CDR1 is SGHDN and CDR2 is FVKESK in the germline V gene. The V gene lost 4 bases and the J gene lost 4 bases, with 16 bases spanning the gap. CDR3 residues: CASSPQTGAAYGYTF. DNA of the CDR3: TGTGCCAGCAGCCCCCAGACAGGCGCAGCCTATGGCTACACCTTC.

This rearrangement joins TRBV15 to TRBJ1-4; TRBD1 agrees at 8 bases. This CDR3 is built from 15 residues. V shed 4 bases, J shed 8 bases, and the junction held 9 bases outside the gene matches. Germline loops: CDR1 LNHNV, CDR2 YYDKDF (reference sequence). CDR3 sequence: CATSTRTGFGEKLFF. The DNA for the CDR3 is TGTGCCACCAGCACAAGGACAGGGTTTGGGGAAAAACTGTTTTTT.

The CDR3 spells CASHSGGNYNEQFF. The CDR3 region has the DNA TGTGCCAGCCACAGCGGGGGGAACTACAATGAGCAGTTCTTC. The gene calls are TRBV7-3 and TRBJ2-1, with 9 bases lining up with TRBD2. This CDR3 spans 14 amino acids. The germline V gene encodes CDR1 SGHTA and CDR2 FQGTGA. J lost 3 bases, V lost 8 bases, and 5 bases had no gene match.

The chain has TRBV7-9 and TRBJ2-6; D unclear. Germline assignment: CDR1 SEHNR and CDR2 FQNEAQ (reference sequence). The CDR3 is 13 residues long. With 5 bases removed from V and 4 bases from J, the gap between germline ends came to 6 bases. CDR3 sequence: CASSPIGANVLTF. CDR3 in DNA: TGTGCCAGCAGCCCGATCGGGGCCAACGTCCTGACTTTC.

This chain uses TRBV7-9 with TRBJ2-7; TRBD1 agrees at 9 bases. V dropped 6 bases and J dropped 0; count of bases not matched to a gene: 6. This CDR3 comprises 15 residues. In germline, CDR1 is SEHNR, CDR2 FQNEAQ (reference sequence). CDR3 in amino acids: CASRGGQGISYEQYF. The DNA for the CDR3 is TGTGCCAGCAGGGGAGGACAGGGGATCTCCTACGAGCAGTACTTC.

This rearrangement joins TRBV10-3 to TRBJ2-2; D is ambiguous. Germline values: CDR1 ENHRY, CDR2 SYGVKD. V gave up 2 bases and J gave up 1 base, with 14 bases separating them. This CDR3 is 17 amino acids long. CDR3 nucleotides: TGTGCCATCAGTGAGGGGCGCGGCAGGCGGAACACCGGGGAGCTGTTTTTT. It translates to CAISEGRGRRNTGELFF.

The CDR3 reads CASSYSVGKGDTQYF. The CDR3 region has the DNA TGTGCCAGCAGTTACTCGGTCGGTAAAGGGGATACGCAGTATTTT. The rearrangement joins TRBV6-5 to TRBJ2-3; D unresolved. The length of the CDR3 is 15 residues. Germline CDR1 is MNHEY and CDR2 is SVGAGI. Trimming stripped 0 bases from V and 6 bases from J, with 13 bases between.

The chain couples TRBV19 to TRBJ1-1; TRBD1 might be the D (6 bases). The germline gives CDR1 LNHDA, CDR2 SQIVND (reference sequence). Trimming took off 4 bases at V and 4 bases at J, with 16 bases between the two ends. This CDR3 is built from 15 residues. CDR3 bases: TGTGCCAGTAGTACTACTACAGGGCCCGGCACTGAAGCTTTCTTT. This encodes CASSTTTGPGTEAFF.

V usage is TRBV30 and J usage is TRBJ1-6, with TRBD1 as a possible D gene (6 bases). V shed 2 bases and J shed 14 bases, with 16 bases lying between them. The CDR3 runs 13 residues. Per germline, CDR1 GTSNPN and CDR2 SVGIG (reference sequence). In DNA form, the CDR3 reads TGTGCCTGGAGTTTCGCAGGGGAAGTATCCCTCCACTTT. It is translated as CAWSFAGEVSLHF.

V is TRBV18 and J is TRBJ1-5; D is possibly TRBD1 (6 bases). The germline gives CDR1 KGHSH, CDR2 LQKENI. The V and J ends lost 3 bases and 3 bases respectively, with 15 bases between them. The CDR3 totals 16 residues. CDR3 loop: CASSPARGGHNQPQHF. CDR3 in DNA: TGTGCCAGCTCACCTGCACGAGGGGGGCACAATCAGCCCCAGCATTTT.

This clone was counted once. This chain joins TRBV3-1 (or the pseudogene TRBV3-2) and TRBJ1-1; tentatively, D is TRBD1 (5 bases). The CDR3 loop spans 15 amino acids. Germline CDR1 reads LGHDT; CDR2 reads YNNKEL (reference sequence). The V end lost 4 bases, the J end lost 1 base, and 13 bases lay between the germline ends. The CDR3 bases are TGTGCCAGCAGCCCAGGACATAGAGCGAACACTGAAGCTTTCTTT. Protein: CASSPGHRANTEAFF.